This TCR beta chain is from a study of T cells in Graves' hyperthyroidism and ophthalmopathy. J gave up 1 base and V 4 bases, and 14 bases lay outside the gene matches. The CDR3 is made up of 18 amino acids. CDR1 and CDR2 (germline): KGHDR, SFDVKD. In regard to this clonotype: Antigen specificity is unknown.

Study-wide points: Classification by a 13 V-J model distinguished ophthalmopathy from stable hyperthyroidism.

RNA transcripts served as the template for amplifying TCR beta CDR3 regions. First-round RT-PCR targeting the TCR CDR3 was performed with the HTBI primer set. TCRdb recomputed calls from the multiplex PCR reads with MiXCR, one row per CDR3 protein. The table has roughly 500,000 distinct CDR3 sequences, around a quarter seen once; the top ten hold around 10%. The chain joins TRBV24-1 to TRBJ1-1; 7 positions match TRBD1. The clonotype was recovered from a woman in her twenties or thirties with Graves' ophthalmopathy. Specimen: blood. The CDR3 protein is CATSDPLNNRGGNTEAFF. As DNA, the CDR3 is TGTGCCACCAGTGACCCACTCAACAACAGGGGAGGGAACACTGAAGCTTTCTTT.